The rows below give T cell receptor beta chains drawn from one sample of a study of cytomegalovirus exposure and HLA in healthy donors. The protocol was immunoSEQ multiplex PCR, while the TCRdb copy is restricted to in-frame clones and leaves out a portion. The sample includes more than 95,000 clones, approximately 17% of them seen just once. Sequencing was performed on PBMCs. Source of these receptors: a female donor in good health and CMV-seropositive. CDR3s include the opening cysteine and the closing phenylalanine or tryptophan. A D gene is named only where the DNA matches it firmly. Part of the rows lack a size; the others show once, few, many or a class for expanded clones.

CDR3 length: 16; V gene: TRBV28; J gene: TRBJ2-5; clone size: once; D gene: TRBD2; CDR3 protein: CASSPLLAGSQETQYF; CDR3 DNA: TGTGCCAGCAGTCCCCTACTAGCGGGATCCCAAGAGACCCAGTACTTC
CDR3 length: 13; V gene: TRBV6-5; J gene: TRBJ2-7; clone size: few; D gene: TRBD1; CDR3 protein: CASSQQGVYEQYF; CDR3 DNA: TGTGCCAGCAGTCAACAGGGGGTCTACGAGCAGTACTTC
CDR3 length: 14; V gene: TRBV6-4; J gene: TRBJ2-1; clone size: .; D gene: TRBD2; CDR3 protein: CASSERTRVGEQFF; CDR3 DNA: TGTGCCAGCAGTGAGCGGACTAGGGTAGGTGAGCAGTTCTTC
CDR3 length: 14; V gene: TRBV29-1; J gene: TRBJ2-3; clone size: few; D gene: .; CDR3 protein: CSVEGRAHTDTQYF; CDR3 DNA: TGCAGCGTTGAAGGCAGGGCCCACACAGATACGCAGTATTTT
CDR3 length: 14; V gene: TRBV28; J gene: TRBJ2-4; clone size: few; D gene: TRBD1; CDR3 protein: CASSSAGGPNIQYF; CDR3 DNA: TGTGCCAGCAGTTCCGCAGGGGGCCCAAACATTCAGTACTTC
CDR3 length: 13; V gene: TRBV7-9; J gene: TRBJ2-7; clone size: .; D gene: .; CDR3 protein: CASTAYVGGEQYF; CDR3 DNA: TGTGCCAGCACAGCTTATGTAGGCGGCGAGCAGTACTTC
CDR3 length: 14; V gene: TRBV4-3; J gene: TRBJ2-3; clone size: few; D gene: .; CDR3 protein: CASSQGTPSNTQYF; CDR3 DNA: TGCGCCAGCAGCCAAGGGACTCCCTCGAATACGCAGTATTTT
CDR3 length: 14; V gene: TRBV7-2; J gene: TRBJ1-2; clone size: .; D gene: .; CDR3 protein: CASSSQQGYYGYTF; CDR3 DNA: TGTGCCAGCAGCTCCCAACAGGGATACTATGGCTACACCTTC
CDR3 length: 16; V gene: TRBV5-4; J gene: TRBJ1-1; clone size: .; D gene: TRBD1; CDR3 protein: CASSWPGQGAFTEAFF; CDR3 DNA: TGTGCCAGCAGTTGGCCGGGACAGGGGGCTTTCACTGAAGCTTTCTTT
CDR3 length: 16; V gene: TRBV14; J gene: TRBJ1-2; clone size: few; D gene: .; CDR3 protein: CASSLRVGKHNYGYTF; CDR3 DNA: TGTGCCAGCAGCCTACGGGTAGGCAAACATAACTATGGCTACACCTTC
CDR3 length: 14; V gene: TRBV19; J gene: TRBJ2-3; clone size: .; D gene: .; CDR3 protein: CASSFSATVDTQYF; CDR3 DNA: TGTGCCAGTAGTTTTTCCGCCACAGTGGATACGCAGTATTTT
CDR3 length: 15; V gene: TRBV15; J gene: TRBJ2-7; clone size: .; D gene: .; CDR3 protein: CATSRDRRAGYEQYF; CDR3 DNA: TGTGCCACCAGCAGAGATCGCAGGGCCGGCTACGAGCAGTACTTC
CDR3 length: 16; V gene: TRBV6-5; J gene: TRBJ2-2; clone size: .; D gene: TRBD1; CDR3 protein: CASSYSVLQGSGELFF; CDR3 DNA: TGTGCCAGCAGTTACTCGGTTCTACAGGGGTCCGGGGAGCTGTTTTTT
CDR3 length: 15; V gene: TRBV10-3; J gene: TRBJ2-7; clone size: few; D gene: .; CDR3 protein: CATSGTQPISYEQYF; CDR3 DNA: TGTGCCACCTCCGGGACTCAACCTATCTCCTACGAGCAGTACTTC
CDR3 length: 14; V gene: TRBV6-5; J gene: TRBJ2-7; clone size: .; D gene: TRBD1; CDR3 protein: CASRYRDRVYEQYF; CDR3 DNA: TGTGCAAGCAGGTATCGGGACAGGGTCTACGAGCAGTACTTC
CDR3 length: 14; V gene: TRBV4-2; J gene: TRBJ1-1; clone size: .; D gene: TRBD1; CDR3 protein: CASSPPDRDTEAFF; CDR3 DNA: TGTGCCAGCAGCCCACCGGACAGGGATACTGAAGCTTTCTTT
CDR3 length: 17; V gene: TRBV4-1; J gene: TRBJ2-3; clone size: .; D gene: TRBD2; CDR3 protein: CASSRKGTSGRTDTQYF; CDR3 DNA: TGCGCCAGCAGCCGAAAAGGGACTAGCGGACGCACAGATACGCAGTATTTT
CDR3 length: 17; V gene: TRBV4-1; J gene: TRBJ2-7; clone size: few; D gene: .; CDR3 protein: CASSHILTGKSSYEQYF; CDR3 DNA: TGCGCCAGCAGCCATATCCTGACAGGAAAGAGCTCCTACGAGCAGTACTTC
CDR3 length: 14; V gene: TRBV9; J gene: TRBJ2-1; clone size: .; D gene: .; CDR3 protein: CASSVAPFYNEQFF; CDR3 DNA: TGTGCCAGCAGCGTAGCCCCGTTCTACAATGAGCAGTTCTTC
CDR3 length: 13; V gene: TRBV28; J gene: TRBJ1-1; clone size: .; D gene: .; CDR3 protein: CASMGPTNTEAFF; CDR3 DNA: TGTGCCAGCATGGGGCCTACGAACACTGAAGCTTTCTTT
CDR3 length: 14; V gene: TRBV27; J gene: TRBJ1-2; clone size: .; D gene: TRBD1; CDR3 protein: CASSFSTGLGGYTF; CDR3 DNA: TGTGCCAGCAGTTTTTCGACAGGGCTGGGCGGCTACACCTTC
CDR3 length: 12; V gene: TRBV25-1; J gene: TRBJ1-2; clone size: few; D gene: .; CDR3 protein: CASSEQGFGYTF; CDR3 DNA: TGTGCCAGCAGTGAACAGGGGTTTGGCTACACCTTC
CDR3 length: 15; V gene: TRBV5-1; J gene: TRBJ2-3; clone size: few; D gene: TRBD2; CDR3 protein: CASSFRTSGEGTQYF; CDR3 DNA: TGCGCCAGCAGCTTTCGGACTAGCGGTGAGGGTACGCAGTATTTT
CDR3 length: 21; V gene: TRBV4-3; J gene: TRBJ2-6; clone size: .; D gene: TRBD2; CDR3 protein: CASSQDSTPGGSSSGANVLTF; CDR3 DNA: TGCGCCAGCAGCCAAGATTCCACACCGGGAGGTTCGAGCTCTGGGGCCAACGTCCTGACTTTC
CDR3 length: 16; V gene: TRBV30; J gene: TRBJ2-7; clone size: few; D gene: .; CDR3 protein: CAWRAGTPVPLLEQYF; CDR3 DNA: TGTGCCTGGAGGGCCGGGACTCCCGTTCCCTTACTAGAGCAGTACTTC
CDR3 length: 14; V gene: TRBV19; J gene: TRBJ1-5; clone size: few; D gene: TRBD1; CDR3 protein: CASTDRGLFQPQHF; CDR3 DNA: TGTGCCAGTACCGACAGGGGGCTTTTCCAGCCCCAGCATTTT
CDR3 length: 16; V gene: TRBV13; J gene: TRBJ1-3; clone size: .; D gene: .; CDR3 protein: CASSLFRLSAGNTIYF; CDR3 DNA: TGTGCCAGCAGCTTATTCAGGTTATCTGCTGGAAACACCATATATTTT
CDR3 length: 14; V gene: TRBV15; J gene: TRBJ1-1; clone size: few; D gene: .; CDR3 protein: CATSKGRGGTEAFF; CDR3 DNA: TGTGCCACCAGCAAGGGACGGGGGGGCACTGAAGCTTTCTTT
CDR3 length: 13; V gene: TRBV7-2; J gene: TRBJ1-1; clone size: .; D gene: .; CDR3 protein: CASSFSYKTEAFF; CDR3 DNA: TGTGCCAGCAGCTTTTCCTATAAGACTGAAGCTTTCTTT
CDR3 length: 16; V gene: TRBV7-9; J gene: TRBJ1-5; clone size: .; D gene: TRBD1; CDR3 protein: CASSLWRTGGNQPQHF; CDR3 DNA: TGTGCCAGCAGCTTATGGCGGACAGGGGGCAATCAGCCCCAGCATTTT
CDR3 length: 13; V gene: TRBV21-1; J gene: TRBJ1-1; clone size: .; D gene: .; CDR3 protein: CASSKVVNTEAFF; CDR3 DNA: TGTGCCAGCAGCAAAGTAGTGAACACTGAAGCTTTCTTT
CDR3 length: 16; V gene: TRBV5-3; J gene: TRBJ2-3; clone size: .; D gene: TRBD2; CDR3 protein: CARSLVSRLATDTQYF; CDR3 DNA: TGTGCCAGAAGCTTGGTATCGAGACTAGCGACGGATACGCAGTATTTT
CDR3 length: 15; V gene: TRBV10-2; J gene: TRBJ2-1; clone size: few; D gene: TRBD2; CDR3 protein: CASGGIAGGPGEQFF; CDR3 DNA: TGCGCCAGCGGGGGAATAGCGGGAGGGCCTGGTGAGCAGTTCTTC
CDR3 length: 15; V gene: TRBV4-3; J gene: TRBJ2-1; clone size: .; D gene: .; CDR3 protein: CASSQDLVAYNEQFF; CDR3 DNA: TGCGCCAGCAGCCAAGATCTGGTAGCCTACAATGAGCAGTTCTTC
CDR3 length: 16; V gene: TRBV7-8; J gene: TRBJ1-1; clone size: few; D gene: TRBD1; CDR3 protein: CASRTGQRLFYTEAFF; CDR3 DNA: TGTGCCAGCAGGACGGGACAGCGTTTATTTTACACTGAAGCTTTCTTT
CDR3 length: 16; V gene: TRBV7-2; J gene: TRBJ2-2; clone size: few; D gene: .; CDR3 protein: CASSLAGVALPGELFF; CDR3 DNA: TGTGCCAGCAGCTTAGCAGGGGTAGCCCTGCCCGGGGAGCTGTTTTTT